This T cell receptor (beta chain) was identified during a study of blood T cell repertoires in COVID-19. This CDR3 region has 12 residues. V lost 7 bases and J lost 1, with 7 bases in between. Germline V gene lookup returns CDR1 MNHEY and CDR2 SMNVEV (reference sequence). As handled by the study authors: Amplification of reference gene primers was used by the study to estimate nucleated cell counts. Only in-frame clones appear in the TCRdb table, and some are missing; sequencing was by immunoSEQ multiplex PCR. V, J and clone size are those of that table, while D and trimming were read from the DNA. The table has 440,000 or so clones, about nine tenths seen once.

The sample consisted of peripheral blood. The chain is built from TRBV27 and TRBJ1-1, with D tentatively TRBD1 (5 bases). This TCR was recovered from a woman in her forties with COVID-19, enrolled during active disease. CDR3 in DNA: TGTGCCAGCAAGGGGCGGAACACTGAAGCTTTCTTT. Translating it yields CASKGRNTEAFF.